These 32 T cell receptor beta chains came from one sample sequenced in a study of CD8+ T cells in alopecia areata. In each case, RNA was isolated and then reverse transcribed into cDNA as the sequencing template. The assay was immunoSEQ multiplex PCR, and TCRdb's table has in-frame clones only and misses some. There are roughly 180,000 clones in the sample; about 63% occur only once, and about 1.7% lies in the top ten. Sequencing was performed on CD4+ T cells sorted from blood, taken at week 0. The receptors were gathered from a human donor with alopecia areata.

This chain connects TRBV5-6 to TRBJ2-7; 8 bases are shared with TRBD2. The CDR3 is made up of 14 amino acids. Germline lookup yields CDR1 SGHDT and CDR2 YYEEEE. V lost 5 bases and J lost 3; bases outside the gene matches: 7. The CDR3 DNA reads as TGTGCCAGCAGAGTACGGGGGGGCCGCTACGAGCAGTACTTC. This gives the protein CASRVRGGRYEQYF.

V usage is TRBV4-3 and J usage is TRBJ1-1; 7 bases fit TRBD1. V was pared by 0 bases and J by 6 bases, with 13 bases of the junction left unmatched. This CDR3 is built from 17 residues. Germline V CDR1 and CDR2: LGHNA, YSLEER. The CDR3 DNA reads as TGCGCCAGCAGCCAAGATGGGGAAGGGGGCTCAGGGGCTGAAGCTTTCTTT. Protein sequence: CASSQDGEGGSGAEAFF.

This chain connects TRBV6-5 to TRBJ1-1; D not certain. Germline loops: CDR1 MNHEY, CDR2 SVGAGI. This CDR3 is 13 amino acids long. With 2 bases removed from V and 1 base from J, the gap between germline ends came to 5 bases. This CDR3 is CASSYEQNTEAFF. Here the CDR3 DNA reads TGTGCCAGCAGTTACGAGCAGAACACTGAAGCTTTCTTT.

The V gene is TRBV9, the J gene TRBJ2-2; 9 bases are a match to TRBD2. Trimming took 0 bases from V and 7 from J; bases not matched to a gene: 7. The CDR3 has 16 residues. CDR1 and CDR2 from the germline V gene are SGDLS and YYNGEE. CDR3 loop: CASSVGASGVFGELFF. The DNA for the CDR3 is TGTGCCAGCAGCGTAGGAGCTAGCGGGGTCTTCGGGGAGCTGTTTTTT.

The V gene is TRBV2, the J gene TRBJ1-2; D ambiguous. The V end lost 2 bases, the J end lost 7 bases, and 14 bases lay between the germline ends. Germline CDR1 and CDR2: SNHLY and FYNNEI. The length of the CDR3 is 14 residues. CDR3 nucleotides: TGTGCCAGCAGTGAAACGGGGTCCCGGGGTGGCTACACCTTC. Translation: CASSETGSRGGYTF.

V usage is TRBV6-1 and J usage is TRBJ2-4; D gene ambiguous. The V gene lost 4 bases and the J gene lost 0 bases, with 7 bases spanning the gap. The CDR3 totals 14 residues. The germline gives CDR1 MNHNS, CDR2 SASEGT. The CDR3 bases are TGTGCCAGCAGTGGGGCTTTAGCCAAAAACATTCAGTACTTC. It specifies CASSGALAKNIQYF.

The CDR3 sequence is CASSPGQSTDTQYF. Here the CDR3 DNA reads TGCGCCAGCAGCCCGGGACAGAGCACAGATACGCAGTATTTT. The genes are TRBV5-1 and TRBJ2-3; TRBD1 matches at 7 bases. From germline, CDR1 is SGHRS and CDR2 YFSETQ. V was clipped by 4 bases and J by 0 bases; unmatched bases: 2. The CDR3 totals 14 residues.

This clone was counted once. The chain carries TRBV4-3 and TRBJ2-3; TRBD2 is a possible D gene (6 bases). Deletions cut 0 bases from V and 4 bases from J, with 14 bases between. The V gene's germline CDR1 is LGHNA and CDR2 YSLEER. The CDR3 sequence is 16 residues long. CDR3 loop: CASSQEGTLAPDTQYF. In DNA form, the CDR3 reads TGCGCCAGCAGCCAAGAGGGGACTCTAGCGCCAGATACGCAGTATTTT.

The chain carries TRBV25-1 and TRBJ2-6; 8 bases line up with TRBD1. V shed 6 bases, J shed 0 bases, and the junction held 4 bases outside the gene matches. Looked up from germline, CDR1 is MGHDK and CDR2 is SYGVNS. CDR3 size: 16 residues. Here the CDR3 DNA reads TGTGCCAGCAGCAGGGGGCAGGTCTCTGGGGCCAACGTCCTGACTTTC. This translates into CASSRGQVSGANVLTF.

V usage is TRBV9 and J usage is TRBJ2-5, with D maybe TRBD1 (6 bases). The CDR3 loop spans 14 amino acids. V was trimmed by 3 bases and J by 0 bases, leaving 9 bases between them. CDR1 and CDR2 from the germline V gene are SGDLS and YYNGEE. The CDR3 loop reads CASSGTAYQETQYF. The DNA for the CDR3 is TGTGCCAGCAGCGGGACAGCGTACCAAGAGACCCAGTACTTC.

Only a few counts were recorded for this clone. This sequence joins TRBV7-2 and TRBJ1-5; D gene uncertain. V gave up 4 bases and J gave up 2 bases, with 9 bases separating them. CDR1 is SGHTA and CDR2 is FQGNSA in the germline V gene. The CDR3 loop spans 14 amino acids. The CDR3 here is CASSSMFGNQPQHF. CDR3 sequence (DNA): TGTGCCAGCAGCTCAATGTTCGGCAATCAGCCCCAGCATTTT.

The rearrangement joins TRBV27 to TRBJ1-5; 8 bases map to TRBD1. The junction had 4 bases not matched to a gene; V was cut back by 2 bases and J by 1 base. There are 16 residues in the CDR3. Germline CDR1 reads MNHEY; CDR2 reads SMNVEV (reference sequence). The CDR3 DNA is TGTGCCAGCAGTTTAACCGGACAGGGAAGCAATCAGCCCCAGCATTTT. It codes for CASSLTGQGSNQPQHF.

V gene TRBV7-2 combines with J gene TRBJ2-2, with TRBD2 as a possible D gene (5 bases). With 2 bases removed from V and 7 bases from J, the gap between germline ends came to 8 bases. This CDR3 is built from 13 residues. From germline, CDR1 is SGHTA and CDR2 FQGNSA. Written as DNA, the CDR3 is TGTGCCAGCAGCTTAAGAGGGCTCGGGGAGCTGTTTTTT. This translates into CASSLRGLGELFF.

The V gene is TRBV6-6, the J gene TRBJ1-5; D is uncertain. V lost 0 bases and J 3 bases, leaving 9 bases between the germline ends. The CDR3 extends over 15 amino acids. From germline, CDR1 is MNHNY and CDR2 SVGAGI (reference sequence). CDR3 nucleotides: TGTGCCAGCAGTTACTCCGACGGTGCCAATCAGCCCCAGCATTTT. Translation gives CASSYSDGANQPQHF.

The chain uses TRBV29-1 and TRBJ1-1, with D maybe TRBD1 (6 bases). Trimming pared 5 bases from V and 6 bases from J, leaving 16 bases between. The CDR3 totals 13 residues. Per germline, CDR1 SQVTM and CDR2 ANQGSEA. CDR3 bases: TGCAGCGTTACGGGGGCGCGGGGAGCTGAAGCTTTCTTT. As protein: CSVTGARGAEAFF.

The chain is built from TRBV7-2 and TRBJ2-4, with D perhaps matching TRBD1 (5 bases). The CDR3 contains 12 residues. Trimming cost V 5 bases and J 5 bases, with 7 bases left between them. The germline CDR1 and CDR2 sequences are SGHTA and FQGNSA. The CDR3 bases are TGTGCCAGCAGCATACAGGAAAACATTCAGTACTTC. Amino acids: CASSIQENIQYF. The whole variable domain, remainder taken from reference TRBV7-2 and TRBJ2-4, is GAGVSQSPSNKVTEKGKDVELRCDPISGHTALYWYRQSLGQGLEFLIYFQGNSAPDKSGLPSDRFSAERTGGSVSTLTIQRTQQEDSAVYLCASSIQENIQYFGAGTRLSVL.

This clone was observed once. The DNA for the CDR3 is TGCAGCCACAGAGAAACAAACACCGGGGAGCTGTTTTTT. Protein: CSHRETNTGELFF. The chain uses TRBV29-1 and TRBJ2-2; D unclear. V was clipped by 8 bases and J by 2 bases, with 12 bases between them. The CDR3 contains 13 residues. Germline V CDR1 and CDR2: SQVTM, ANQGSEA.

As for this clone: Other DNA sequences in this sample translate to the same CDR3. The J gene is TRBJ1-5, the V gene TRBV29-1, with 7 bases identical to TRBD1. There are 12 residues in the CDR3. Germline V lookup: CDR1 SQVTM, CDR2 ANQGSEA. V gave up 4 bases and J gave up 5 bases; unmatched junction bases: 2. CDR3: CSVGDRDQPQHF. The CDR3 coding sequence is TGCAGCGTTGGGGACAGAGATCAGCCCCAGCATTTT.

The V gene is TRBV29-1, the J gene TRBJ1-2; unclear D gene. The germline V gene has CDR1 SQVTM and CDR2 ANQGSEA. This CDR3 comprises 12 residues. V was shortened by 4 bases and J by 6 bases, with 12 bases between the two germline ends. The CDR3 bases are TGCAGCGTTGGCGGAGGTTTAGATGGCTACACCTTC. Residues: CSVGGGLDGYTF.

The chain recombines TRBV11-2 with TRBJ2-1; possible D gene TRBD1, 6 bases. Germline CDR1 and CDR2: SGHAT and FQNNGV. Trimming stripped 1 base from V and 8 bases from J, with 12 bases between. CDR3 length: 14 amino acids. CDR3 bases: TGTGCCAGCAGCTTAGGGCAGGGGACGGATGAGCAGTTCTTC. This encodes CASSLGQGTDEQFF.

This chain uses TRBV29-1 with TRBJ1-2; D may be TRBD1 (5 bases). CDR3 length: 14 amino acids. Trimming removed 1 base from V and 6 bases from J, with 15 bases in between. Per germline, CDR1 SQVTM and CDR2 ANQGSEA. The CDR3 DNA sequence: TGCAGCGTTGAAGTTTTGGGTTGGGGCGATGGCTACACCTTC. It yields the protein CSVEVLGWGDGYTF.

In DNA form, the CDR3 reads TGTGCCAGCAGTTCAGGACAGGGGGCGAATCAGCCCCAGCATTTT. It codes for CASSSGQGANQPQHF. The rearrangement links TRBV27 to TRBJ1-5, with 11 nucleotides matching TRBD1. Germline loops: CDR1 MNHEY, CDR2 SMNVEV (reference sequence). This CDR3 is built from 15 residues. V dropped 4 bases and J dropped 4; count of bases not matched to a gene: 3.

The chain couples TRBV30 to TRBJ2-1, with no clear D. The CDR3 consists of 15 residues. CDR1 GTSNPN and CDR2 SVGIG come from the germline V gene (reference sequence). V dropped 0 bases and J dropped 3 bases, with 12 bases sitting between them. The CDR3 bases are TGTGCCTGGAGTGTACCCGGCACAGTCTACAATGAGCAGTTCTTC. Translation gives CAWSVPGTVYNEQFF.

This clone was seen a few times. The gene calls are TRBV10-3 and TRBJ1-6; D unresolved. The V end was cut by 7 bases, the J end by 11 bases, with 15 bases between. Germline V gene sequence: CDR1 ENHRY, CDR2 SYGVKD. The CDR3 extends over 13 amino acids. The CDR3 region has the DNA TGTGCCATCAACAGTGGGGAGGGTACACCCCTCCACTTT. This translates into CAINSGEGTPLHF.

The genes are TRBV30 and TRBJ1-2; D not resolved. Germline CDR1 and CDR2: GTSNPN and SVGIG (reference sequence). V was cut by 4 bases and J by 1 base, with 7 bases left in between. The CDR3 sequence is 12 residues long. Here the CDR3 reads CAWTPDNYGYTF. The CDR3, as DNA: TGTGCCTGGACGCCGGATAACTATGGCTACACCTTC.

This chain joins TRBV11-2 and TRBJ2-1; 11 positions agree with TRBD2. The V segment lost 5 bases and the J segment 10 bases; nucleotides outside the gene matches: 10. This CDR3 region has 15 residues. The V gene's germline CDR1 is SGHAT and CDR2 FQNNGV. The CDR3 is CASSITSGSHREQFF. The CDR3 DNA follows: TGTGCCAGCAGCATAACTAGCGGGAGCCACCGAGAGCAGTTCTTC.

The V and J genes are TRBV6-1 and TRBJ1-5, with TRBD1 matching 10 bases. CDR1 and CDR2 from the germline V gene are MNHNS and SASEGT. The CDR3 contains 14 residues. V gave up 7 bases and J gave up 7 bases; unmatched junction bases: 7. The CDR3 nucleotides read TGTGCCAGCATGGGGACAGGGGACTGGCAGCCCCAGCATTTT. It translates to CASMGTGDWQPQHF.

The chain is built from TRBV29-1 and TRBJ1-2; D remains unclear. The ends were cut back, 6 bases at V and 0 bases at J, with 5 bases in the middle. The germline gives CDR1 SQVTM, CDR2 ANQGSEA. CDR3 length equals 11 residues. The CDR3 region has the DNA TGCAGCGTAAGCTCTAACTATGGCTACACCTTC. Translated, it gives CSVSSNYGYTF. The entire variable domain, with the rest obtained from reference TRBV29-1 and TRBJ1-2, is as follows: SAVISQKPSRDICQRGTSLTIQCQVDSQVTMMFWYRQQPGQSLTLIATANQGSEATYESGFVIDKFPISRPNLTFSTLTVSNMSPEDSSIYLCSVSSNYGYTFGSGTRLTVV.

This chain joins TRBV28 and TRBJ2-1, with TRBD2 matching over 8 bases. The germline V gene encodes CDR1 MDHEN and CDR2 SYDVKM. J lost 6 bases, V lost 7 bases, and 11 bases had no gene match. The CDR3 sequence is 15 residues long. CDR3 amino acids: CASTLGTRGTNEQFF. The CDR3 coding sequence is TGTGCCAGCACCCTCGGGACTAGGGGGACCAATGAGCAGTTCTTC. The full variable domain, with the rest looked up from reference TRBV28 and TRBJ2-1, is DVKVTQSSRYLVKRTGEKVFLECVQDMDHENMFWYRQDPGLGLRLIYFSYDVKMKEKGDIPEGYSVSREKKERFSLILESASTNQTSMYLCASTLGTRGTNEQFFGPGTRLTVL.

This sequence joins TRBV9 and TRBJ2-7, with TRBD1 as a possible D gene (6 bases). The CDR3 is made up of 14 amino acids. The V end lost 4 bases, the J end lost 7 bases, and 18 bases lay between the germline ends. The germline V gene encodes CDR1 SGDLS and CDR2 YYNGEE. The CDR3 nucleotides read TGTGCCAGCAGCTTCTCCGGACAGTCTGGGGAGCAGTACTTC. This translates into CASSFSGQSGEQYF.

This clone appeared a single time. The chain employs TRBV30 and TRBJ1-5; a weak D match, TRBD1 (6 bases). The CDR3 is 15 residues long. The V end lost 5 bases, the J end lost 1 base, and 15 bases lay between the germline ends. The V gene's germline CDR1 is GTSNPN and CDR2 SVGIG (reference sequence). CDR3 in amino acids: CAWDKGGRSNQPQHF. CDR3 sequence (DNA): TGTGCCTGGGACAAGGGGGGCAGGAGCAATCAGCCCCAGCATTTT.

This sequence joins TRBV29-1 and TRBJ2-7; 7 nucleotides agree with TRBD1. Germline-derived CDR1 and CDR2 are SQVTM and ANQGSEA. V shed 4 bases, J shed 0 bases, and the junction held 6 bases outside the gene matches. The CDR3 runs 14 residues. The CDR3 DNA sequence: TGCAGCGTTGGCGGCAGGGGGACCTCCTACGAGCAGTACTTC. Its protein is CSVGGRGTSYEQYF.